The rows below give T cell receptor beta chains drawn from one sample of a study of cytomegalovirus exposure and HLA in healthy donors. Assay used: immunoSEQ multiplex PCR; TCRdb lists only in-frame clones, some missing. The sample lists some 110,000 clones, about two thirds occurring once. The source material was PBMCs. These receptors all stem from a female donor in good health and CMV-seronegative. CDR3s include the opening cysteine and the closing phenylalanine or tryptophan. A D gene is named only where the DNA matches it firmly. Size tells how often a clone was seen (once, few, many) or the class of an expanded clone, and some rows leave it out.

D,J,V,size,DNA,CDR3
TRBD1,TRBJ1-2,TRBV6-5,few,TGTGCCAGCAGTACAGGGGCAGGGGATGGCTACACCTTC,CASSTGAGDGYTF
TRBD1,TRBJ2-3,TRBV12-5,NA,TGTGCTAGTGGTTTGACAGGGGGCACAGATACGCAGTATTTT,CASGLTGGTDTQYF
NA,TRBJ1-1,TRBV9,NA,TGTGCCAGCAGCGTAGGGCTTATGAACACTGAAGCTTTCTTT,CASSVGLMNTEAFF
NA,TRBJ2-5,TRBV11-3,NA,TGTGCCAGCAGCTTCAAACAGGGATTGCAGGGCTGGTTCGGGCAAGAGACCCAGTACTTC,CASSFKQGLQGWFGQETQYF
NA,TRBJ2-3,TRBV4-3,NA,TGCGCCAGCAGCCAAGATCATCAGCGGGCAGATACGCAGTATTTT,CASSQDHQRADTQYF
TRBD2,TRBJ2-2,TRBV6-6,NA,TGTGCCAGCATGCGAGTAGCGGGAGTTACCGGGGAGCTGTTTTTT,CASMRVAGVTGELFF
TRBD2,TRBJ2-3,TRBV5-1,NA,TGCGCCAGCAGCTTGGCGGGGGGGAGCACAGATACGCAGTATTTT,CASSLAGGSTDTQYF
TRBD1,TRBJ2-4,TRBV10-3,NA,TGTGCCATCAGTGAGCAGGGGGCTGGGAACATTCAGTACTTC,CAISEQGAGNIQYF
TRBD2,TRBJ2-1,TRBV5-5,NA,TGTGCCAGCAGCTGGTATCCTGGCGGGAGTAATGAGCAGTTCTTC,CASSWYPGGSNEQFF
NA,TRBJ2-1,TRBV19,NA,TGTGCCAGTAGTATAGGTTTTAAGTCCCTAGCGAAATACAATGAGCAGTTCTTC,CASSIGFKSLAKYNEQFF
TRBD1,TRBJ2-7,TRBV6-6,NA,TGTGCCAGCAGTTACCGCGGGACAGGGGGCGGCGAGCAGTACTTC,CASSYRGTGGGEQYF
TRBD1,TRBJ2-7,TRBV15,NA,TGTGCCACCAGCAGAAGGACAGGGGCCTACGAGCAGTACTTC,CATSRRTGAYEQYF
TRBD2,TRBJ2-1,TRBV5-1,NA,TGCGCCAGCAGCTTGAGCGGGGGGGACAATGAGCAGTTCTTC,CASSLSGGDNEQFF
TRBD1,TRBJ1-6,TRBV28,NA,TGTGCCAGCAGCGTAACAGGGGGCGTTTCACCCCTCCACTTT,CASSVTGGVSPLHF
TRBD2,TRBJ2-3,TRBV30,NA,TGTGCCTGGAGTGCCCTAGCGGGAGGCACAGATACGCAGTATTTT,CAWSALAGGTDTQYF
TRBD2,TRBJ2-3,TRBV19,once,TGTGCCAGTAGTCTCCTTAGCGGGACTAGAGTAAATACGCAGTATTTT,CASSLLSGTRVNTQYF
TRBD2,TRBJ2-3,TRBV7-2,NA,TGTGCCAGCAGAAGACTAGCGTCTAGCACAGATACGCAGTATTTT,CASRRLASSTDTQYF
NA,TRBJ2-7,TRBV14,NA,TGTGCCAGCAGCCAAGCGGGAGATCGCTCCTACGAGCAGTACTTC,CASSQAGDRSYEQYF
NA,TRBJ1-2,TRBV9,NA,TGTGCCAGCAGCGTAGTCGGGGGTGCCTATGGCTACACCTTC,CASSVVGGAYGYTF
TRBD1,TRBJ1-1,TRBV19,NA,TGTGCCAGTAGACAATCCTGGACAGGTAATATATATATGAACACTGAAGCTTTCTTT,CASRQSWTGNIYMNTEAFF
NA,TRBJ2-2,TRBV19,NA,TGTGCCAGTAGTTCCGGGTCGAACACCGGGGAGCTGTTTTTT,CASSSGSNTGELFF
TRBD2,TRBJ2-2,TRBV5-1,once,TGCGCCAGCAGCCCACTAGCGGGAGGCCCCGGGGAGCTGTTTTTT,CASSPLAGGPGELFF
NA,TRBJ2-6,TRBV5-1,NA,TGCGCCAGCACCTCAGGGAACCTACCTTCTGGGGCCAACGTCCTGACTTTC,CASTSGNLPSGANVLTF
NA,TRBJ1-4,TRBV11-3,few,TGTGCCAGCAGCCCCGGCCCTCGGGGTGAAAAACTGTTTTTT,CASSPGPRGEKLFF
TRBD2,TRBJ2-7,TRBV27,once,TGTGCCAGCACCTCGGGGGGGAGGAAGCCGTACTTC,CASTSGGRKPYF
TRBD2,TRBJ2-5,TRBV11-1,NA,TGTGCCAGCAGCTTAGCGCGACTAGCGAAAGAGACCCAGTACTTC,CASSLARLAKETQYF
TRBD2,TRBJ2-5,TRBV11-2,few,TGTGCCAGCAGCCAGACTAGCGGGAGGGTACTGAAGTACCAAGAGACCCAGTACTTC,CASSQTSGRVLKYQETQYF
TRBD1,TRBJ2-7,TRBV19,NA,TGTGCCAGTAGTAGCGTCGGGACAGGGACCACCTACGAGCAGTACTTC,CASSSVGTGTTYEQYF
NA,TRBJ2-3,TRBV7-3,NA,TGTGCCAGCAGTTCACAGGCGTTTGGGGCAGATACGCAGTATTTT,CASSSQAFGADTQYF
NA,TRBJ2-7,TRBV28,once,TGTGCCAGCAGTCACCCCCTAGGAAGGAGCTCCTACGAGCAGTACTTC,CASSHPLGRSSYEQYF
NA,TRBJ2-7,TRBV21-1,few,TGTGCCAGCAGCAAAGGGCCCCTCGACAGGTCCCCCTACGAGCAGTACTTC,CASSKGPLDRSPYEQYF
NA,TRBJ1-1,TRBV11-1,NA,TGTGCCAGCAGCTTAACTTCGCCGGGGAACACTGAAGCTTTCTTT,CASSLTSPGNTEAFF
NA,TRBJ2-7,TRBV5-4,NA,TGTGCCAGCAGCTTGGCGGGGGGCGCGGGTATCGAGCAGTACTTC,CASSLAGGAGIEQYF
TRBD1,TRBJ2-5,TRBV19,NA,TGTGCCAGTAGTATCGGACAGGGGGCGATTGAGACCCAGTACTTC,CASSIGQGAIETQYF
TRBD1,TRBJ2-7,TRBV6-6,NA,TGTGCCAGCAGGGGGACAGGGGGCTTCGAGCAGTACTTC,CASRGTGGFEQYF
NA,TRBJ1-2,TRBV6-6,NA,TGTGCCACCGCTCGAGGGAGCCTCTATGGCTACACCTTC,CATARGSLYGYTF
NA,TRBJ2-7,TRBV15,NA,TGTGCCACCAGCAGAGATATCGGGGTGAAATCCCACGAGCAGTACTTC,CATSRDIGVKSHEQYF
NA,TRBJ2-1,TRBV4-1,NA,TGCGCCAGCAGCCAAGAGACTAGTTACAATGAGCAGTTCTTC,CASSQETSYNEQFF
TRBD2,TRBJ2-1,TRBV4-3,NA,TGCGCCAGCAGCCAAGGCCTAGCGGAAAATACTGAGCAGTTCTTC,CASSQGLAENTEQFF
NA,TRBJ1-6,TRBV30,NA,TGTGCCTGGCGACAGGCCGATAATTCACCCCTCCACTTT,CAWRQADNSPLHF